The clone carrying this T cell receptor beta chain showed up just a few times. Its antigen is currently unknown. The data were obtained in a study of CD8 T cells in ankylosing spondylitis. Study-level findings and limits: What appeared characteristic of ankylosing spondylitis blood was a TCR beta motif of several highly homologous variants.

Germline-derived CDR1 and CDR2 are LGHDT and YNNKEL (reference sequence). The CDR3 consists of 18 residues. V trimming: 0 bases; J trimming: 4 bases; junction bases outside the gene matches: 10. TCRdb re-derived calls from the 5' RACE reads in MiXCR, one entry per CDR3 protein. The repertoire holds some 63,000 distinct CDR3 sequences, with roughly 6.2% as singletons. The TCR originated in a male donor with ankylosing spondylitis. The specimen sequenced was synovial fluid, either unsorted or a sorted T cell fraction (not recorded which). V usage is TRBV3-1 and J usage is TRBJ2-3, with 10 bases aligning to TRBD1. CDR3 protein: CASSQETPGTGVADTQYF. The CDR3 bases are TGTGCCAGCAGCCAAGAAACACCCGGGACAGGGGTAGCAGATACGCAGTATTTT.